A single sample is the source of the 32 T cell receptor beta chains below, sequenced in a study of cytomegalovirus exposure and HLA in healthy donors. Vbeta (60) and Jbeta (13) primers were used in the PCR. Data came from immunoSEQ multiplex PCR; TCRdb stores just in-frame clones and leaves some out. Of some 190,000 clones in the sample, around 84% were seen once. Input material: PBMCs. The receptors stem from a young woman in good health and CMV-seronegative.

The chain combines TRBV4-2 with TRBJ1-6; TRBD1 is a possible D gene (6 bases). From germline, CDR1 is LGHNA and CDR2 YNFKEQ. The V end lost 2 bases, the J end lost 10 bases, and 18 bases lay between the germline ends. CDR3 length equals 16 residues. In DNA form, the CDR3 reads TGTGCCAGCAGCCAAAGGGAGGGGGAGGTAGGATCACCCCTCCACTTT. The encoded protein is CASSQREGEVGSPLHF.

The chain joins TRBV5-1 to TRBJ2-1; 7 nucleotides align to TRBD2. The CDR3 covers 14 residues. Per germline, CDR1 SGHRS and CDR2 YFSETQ. Trimming removed 3 bases from V and 7 bases from J; junction bases left unmatched: 7. CDR3 nucleotides: TGCGCCAGCAGCTGGCCGGTCGGGAGGAATGAGCAGTTCTTC. Residues: CASSWPVGRNEQFF.

The chain links TRBV10-3 to TRBJ2-5; weak D call: TRBD2 (6 bases). Judging by the DNA end, TRBJ2-7 fits better; the J call may be wrong. The CDR3 extends over 14 amino acids. Germline V gene lookup returns CDR1 ENHRY and CDR2 SYGVKD. In DNA, the CDR3 is TGTGCCATCAGTGAGGGGCTAGCGTCCTACGAGCAGTACTTC. This sequence encodes CAISEGLASYEQYF.

In nucleotides, the CDR3 is TGTGCCAGCAGTATGGGGCAAAGAGACGAGCAGTACTTC. As protein: CASSMGQRDEQYF. The rearrangement links TRBV7-3 to TRBJ2-7; TRBD1 might be the D (5 bases). Trimming pared 6 bases from V and 5 bases from J, leaving 14 bases between. The CDR3 sequence is 13 residues long. The germline V gene has CDR1 SGHTA and CDR2 FQGTGA.

This clone showed up just once. The chain combines TRBV4-1 with TRBJ1-6, with 8 bases lining up with TRBD1. This CDR3 has 16 amino acids. The V gene's germline CDR1 is MGHRA and CDR2 YSYEKL. Germline trimming cut 2 bases from V and 10 bases from J; bases unmatched to any gene: 10. CDR3 nucleotides: TGCGCCAGCAGCCAACCAACAGGGGGAAAGGGATCACCCCTCCACTTT. Amino acids: CASSQPTGGKGSPLHF.

The CDR3 loop is CASSRSAGGSYEQYF. CDR3 DNA: TGTGCCAGCAGCAGGTCAGCGGGGGGCTCCTACGAGCAGTACTTC. The chain uses TRBV27 and TRBJ2-7; 9 bases agree with TRBD2. This CDR3 has 15 amino acids. The V gene's germline CDR1 is MNHEY and CDR2 SMNVEV (reference sequence). The junction had 6 bases not matched to a gene; V was cut back by 6 bases and J by 0 bases.

This chain uses TRBV27 with TRBJ1-5; TRBD1 aligns across 7 bases. V shed 10 bases, J shed 1 base, and the junction held 4 bases outside the gene matches. This CDR3 is 13 amino acids long. From germline, CDR1 is MNHEY and CDR2 SMNVEV (reference sequence). CDR3 nucleotides: TGTGCCACCCCGGGACAGAGCAATCAGCCCCAGCATTTT. This encodes CATPGQSNQPQHF.

The chain links TRBV5-1 to TRBJ2-1, with TRBD1 identical over 8 bases. The germline V gene encodes CDR1 SGHRS and CDR2 YFSETQ. The CDR3 length is 15 residues. With 4 bases clipped from V and 0 bases from J, the junction kept 3 bases outside the gene matches. The CDR3 spells CASSPGQGSYNEQFF. DNA for the CDR3: TGCGCCAGCAGCCCTGGACAGGGCTCCTACAATGAGCAGTTCTTC.

The rearrangement links TRBV7-3 to TRBJ2-2; 14 bases are a match to TRBD2. The germline CDR1 and CDR2 sequences are SGHTA and FQGTGA. With V trimmed by 5 bases and J by 6 bases, 8 bases remained unmatched. This CDR3 spans 17 amino acids. The CDR3 spells CASSPIPGLAGAGELFF. The CDR3, as DNA: TGTGCCAGCAGCCCAATCCCGGGACTAGCGGGAGCCGGGGAGCTGTTTTTT.

This clone was seen a few times. The CDR3 protein is CASSLQTDAEAFF. The CDR3, as DNA: TGCGCCAGCAGCCTCCAGACAGACGCTGAAGCTTTCTTT. The chain is built from TRBV5-1 and TRBJ1-1; a weak D match, TRBD1 (5 bases). Germline V gives CDR1 SGHRS, CDR2 YFSETQ. CDR3 size: 13 residues. Trimming cost V 4 bases and J 6 bases, with 13 bases left between them. The full variable domain, in which reference TRBV5-1 and TRBJ1-1 provide the parts outside the CDR3, is KAGVTQTPRYLIKTRGQQVTLSCSPISGHRSVSWYQQTPGQGLQFLFEYFSETQRNKGNFPGRFSGRQFSNSRSEMNVSTLELGDSALYLCASSLQTDAEAFFGQGTRLTVV.

The CDR3 spells CASSVVGASTDTQYF. The CDR3 coding sequence is TGTGCCAGCAGCGTAGTCGGAGCTAGCACAGATACGCAGTATTTT. The chain links TRBV9 to TRBJ2-3; D not certain. Per germline, CDR1 SGDLS and CDR2 YYNGEE. CDR3 length: 15 residues. V lost 0 bases, J lost 0 bases, and 8 bases lay in between.

V is TRBV15 and J is TRBJ2-5; 9 bases map to TRBD2. The better agreement between TRBJ2-7 and the DNA end casts doubt on the J call. CDR3 length: 14 amino acids. In germline, CDR1 is LNHNV, CDR2 YYDKDF (reference sequence). CDR3 protein: CATSPAGGSGEQYF. CDR3 bases: TGTGCCACCAGCCCAGCGGGGGGAAGTGGCGAGCAGTACTTC.

This chain links TRBV19 with TRBJ2-7; 9 bases are a match to TRBD2. J lost 2 bases, V lost 3 bases, and 17 bases had no gene match. The CDR3 has 19 residues. CDR1 is LNHDA, CDR2 SQIVND, per germline (reference sequence). For the CDR3, the DNA is TGTGCCAGTAGTATCTCCCCCCCCCTACTAGCGGGCGCGGCCTACGAGCAGTACTTC. It translates to CASSISPPLLAGAAYEQYF.

This clone was counted only a few times. The chain is built from TRBV19 and TRBJ2-7; 10 bases match TRBD2. Germline V CDR1 and CDR2: LNHDA, SQIVND (reference sequence). V lost 5 bases to trimming and J lost 3 bases; unmatched junction nucleotides: 10. The CDR3 sequence is 16 residues long. For the CDR3, the DNA is TGTGCCAGTAGTCATAGGAGCGGGAGGGCCGTCTACGAGCAGTACTTC. It codes for CASSHRSGRAVYEQYF.

The chain couples TRBV9 to TRBJ2-1; 10 nucleotides agree with TRBD2. V lost 3 bases and J lost 4; bases outside the gene matches: 7. The CDR3 extends over 16 amino acids. In germline, CDR1 is SGDLS, CDR2 YYNGEE. The CDR3 loop is CASSDSSGSFYNEQFF. The CDR3 bases are TGTGCCAGCAGCGACTCTAGCGGGAGTTTTTACAATGAGCAGTTCTTC.

V usage is TRBV11-1 and J usage is TRBJ1-2, with 9 bases identical to TRBD1. V shed 5 bases, J shed 10 bases, and the junction held 11 bases outside the gene matches. There are 14 residues in the CDR3. Germline CDR1 and CDR2: SGHAT and FQDESV (reference sequence). CDR3 loop: CASSTPGQGKNYTF. The CDR3 DNA follows: TGTGCCAGCAGCACCCCGGGACAGGGAAAAAACTACACCTTC. Full variable domain (rest looked up from reference TRBV11-1 and TRBJ1-2): EAEVAQSPRYKITEKSQAVAFWCDPISGHATLYWYRQILGQGPELLVQFQDESVVDDSQLPKDRFSAERLKGVDSTLKIQPAELGDSAMYLCASSTPGQGKNYTFGSGTRLTVV.

This chain links TRBV9 with TRBJ2-1; tentatively, D is TRBD2 (5 bases). CDR3 length: 15 residues. Trimming pared 4 bases from V and 0 bases from J, leaving 11 bases between. Germline CDR1 reads SGDLS; CDR2 reads YYNGEE. CDR3 DNA sequence: TGTGCCAGCAGCCCGGAGCGGAGCTCCTACAATGAGCAGTTCTTC. Residues: CASSPERSSYNEQFF.

This clone was picked up a small number of times. The chain uses TRBV5-1 and TRBJ2-7, with 7 positions matching TRBD1. V lost 4 bases, J lost 6 bases, and 10 bases stayed unmatched. This CDR3 spans 14 amino acids. Per the germline V gene, CDR1 is SGHRS and CDR2 is YFSETQ. The CDR3, as DNA: TGCGCCAGCAGCGGCACCCTGAACAGGGGCGAGCAGTACTTC. Its translation is CASSGTLNRGEQYF.

The chain has TRBV30 and TRBJ2-7; a possible D gene is TRBD1 (5 bases). Germline V gene sequence: CDR1 GTSNPN, CDR2 SVGIG (reference sequence). This CDR3 comprises 14 residues. Trimming removed 2 bases from V and 5 bases from J, with 16 bases in between. The CDR3 loop reads CAWSPRGLYDEQYF. The CDR3 bases are TGTGCCTGGAGTCCTAGGGGTCTCTACGACGAGCAGTACTTC.

The chain couples TRBV4-2 to TRBJ2-3; TRBD2 matches 7 bases. V was clipped by 0 bases and J by 5 bases; unmatched bases: 14. The CDR3 contains 18 residues. Germline CDR1 reads LGHNA; CDR2 reads YNFKEQ. The CDR3 sequence is CASSQDGRGSGSGDTQYF. The CDR3 coding sequence is TGTGCCAGCAGCCAAGATGGGAGGGGCTCAGGGAGTGGAGATACGCAGTATTTT.

J is TRBJ1-6 and V is TRBV28; maybe TRBD1 (5 bases). Germline lookup yields CDR1 MDHEN and CDR2 SYDVKM. Trimming pared 4 bases from V and 6 bases from J, leaving 16 bases between. The CDR3 is made up of 16 amino acids. CDR3 in amino acids: CASSSGHNSPNSPLHF. For the CDR3, the DNA is TGTGCCAGCAGTTCCGGACACAACTCGCCTAATTCACCCCTCCACTTT.

The chain uses TRBV5-1 and TRBJ2-7; 10 bases are shared with TRBD1. The CDR3 has 16 amino acids. Looked up from germline, CDR1 is SGHRS and CDR2 is YFSETQ. Trimming cost V 4 bases and J 4 bases; bases outside gene matches: 11. The CDR3 DNA reads as TGCGCCAGCAGCGGATCCGGGACAGGGGCTAGGTACGAGCAGTACTTC. This gives the protein CASSGSGTGARYEQYF.

The J gene is TRBJ1-2, the V gene TRBV4-3; 8 positions match TRBD1. The germline V gene encodes CDR1 LGHNA and CDR2 YSLEER. The ends lost 0 bases at V and 4 bases at J; junction bases unmatched: 13. The CDR3 extends over 18 amino acids. The CDR3 region is CASSQENPRQGRTYGYTF. CDR3 sequence (DNA): TGCGCCAGCAGCCAAGAGAACCCCAGACAGGGGCGTACCTATGGCTACACCTTC.

DNA of the CDR3: TGTGCCAGCAGTCCTGCCGGGACAGCCAACTATGGCTACACCTTC. Translating gives CASSPAGTANYGYTF. The rearrangement links TRBV25-1 to TRBJ1-2; 7 bases align to TRBD1. The germline CDR1 and CDR2 sequences are MGHDK and SYGVNS. The CDR3 is 15 amino acids. After removal of 5 bases from V and 2 bases from J, the junction contained 8 bases not matched to a gene.

This clone appeared a single time. V is TRBV7-3 and J is TRBJ2-5; maybe TRBD1 (6 bases). Trimming removed 6 bases from V and 2 bases from J, with 10 bases in between. CDR1 is SGHTA and CDR2 is FQGTGA in the germline V gene. There are 13 residues in the CDR3. CDR3 sequence (DNA): TGTGCCAGCAGTTCTACAGGGCAAGAGACCCAGTACTTC. It codes for CASSSTGQETQYF.

The CDR3 sequence is CASSARTGDGYTF. The CDR3 region has the DNA TGTGCCAGCAGTGCCCGGACAGGGGACGGCTACACCTTC. The chain links TRBV25-1 to TRBJ1-2; 9 nucleotides align to TRBD1. The junction had 5 bases not matched to a gene; V was cut back by 4 bases and J by 8 bases. CDR3 length: 13 amino acids. Germline loops: CDR1 MGHDK, CDR2 SYGVNS.

The J gene is TRBJ1-2, the V gene TRBV6-6; 8 bases are shared with TRBD1. The CDR3 has 12 residues. J gave up 8 bases and V 6 bases, and 5 bases lay outside the gene matches. Germline V gene data show CDR1 as MNHNY and CDR2 as SVGAGI (reference sequence). The CDR3 reads CASSRQGIGYTF. In nucleotides, the CDR3 is TGTGCCAGCAGCAGACAGGGGATCGGCTACACCTTC.

This chain uses TRBV18 with TRBJ2-2, with 14 positions matching TRBD2. With V trimmed by 3 bases and J by 6 bases, 12 bases remained unmatched. There are 19 residues in the CDR3. Per germline, CDR1 KGHSH and CDR2 LQKENI. For the CDR3, the DNA is TGTGCCAGCTCACCCCCCGGGACTAGCGGGGGTCTAAGATCCGGGGAGCTGTTTTTT. Amino acid sequence: CASSPPGTSGGLRSGELFF.

This clone was seen just once. The chain combines TRBV6-1 with TRBJ2-7; 7 bases are a match to TRBD1. The CDR3 is 16 residues long. J gave up 0 bases and V 3 bases, and 8 bases lay outside the gene matches. Germline V gene sequence: CDR1 MNHNS, CDR2 SASEGT. The CDR3 coding sequence is TGTGCCAGCAGTGACCGGACAGGCGACAGCTCCTACGAGCAGTACTTC. It encodes CASSDRTGDSSYEQYF.

This chain uses TRBV5-1 with TRBJ2-1; TRBD2 might be the D (6 bases). With 5 bases removed from V and 3 bases from J, the gap between germline ends came to 15 bases. CDR3 size: 15 residues. Germline V gene sequence: CDR1 SGHRS, CDR2 YFSETQ. DNA of the CDR3: TGCGCCAGCAGAAATAGTACGGGGGTCTACAATGAGCAGTTCTTC. Amino acids: CASRNSTGVYNEQFF.

V gene TRBV5-6 combines with J gene TRBJ1-5, with TRBD1 matching over 8 bases. The CDR3 runs 13 residues. V trimming: 4 bases; J trimming: 5 bases; junction bases outside the gene matches: 2. Germline CDR1 is SGHDT and CDR2 is YYEEEE. DNA of the CDR3: TGTGCCAGCAGCCCAGGGGGCGATCAGCCCCAGCATTTT. Protein product: CASSPGGDQPQHF.

The chain joins TRBV1 to TRBJ1-5; TRBD1, the table's D call, lacks a check against the DNA. TRBV1 is noted as a pseudogene. The CDR3 loop spans 19 amino acids. DNA for the CDR3: TGCACCAGCAGCCAAGACCCCCCCCGGCTAGGGGGAGGCAATCAGCCCCAGCATTTT. Protein sequence: CTSSQDPPRLGGGNQPQHF.